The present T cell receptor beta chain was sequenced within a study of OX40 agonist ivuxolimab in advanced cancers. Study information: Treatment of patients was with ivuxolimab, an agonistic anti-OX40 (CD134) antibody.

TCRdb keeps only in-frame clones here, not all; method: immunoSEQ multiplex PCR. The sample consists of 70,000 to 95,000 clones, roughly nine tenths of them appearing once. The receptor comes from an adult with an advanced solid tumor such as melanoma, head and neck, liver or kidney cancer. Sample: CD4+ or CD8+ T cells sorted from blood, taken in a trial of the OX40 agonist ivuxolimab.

The chain's CDR3 is CALTRPGQGLGYTF. The CDR3 DNA reads TGTGCCTTGACGAGACCGGGACAGGGTCTTGGCTACACCTTC. The V and J genes are TRBV30 and TRBJ1-2; 9 positions match TRBD1. The CDR3 sequence is 14 residues long. Trimming took 7 bases from V and 7 from J; bases not matched to a gene: 13. Per germline, CDR1 GTSNPN and CDR2 SVGIG (reference sequence).